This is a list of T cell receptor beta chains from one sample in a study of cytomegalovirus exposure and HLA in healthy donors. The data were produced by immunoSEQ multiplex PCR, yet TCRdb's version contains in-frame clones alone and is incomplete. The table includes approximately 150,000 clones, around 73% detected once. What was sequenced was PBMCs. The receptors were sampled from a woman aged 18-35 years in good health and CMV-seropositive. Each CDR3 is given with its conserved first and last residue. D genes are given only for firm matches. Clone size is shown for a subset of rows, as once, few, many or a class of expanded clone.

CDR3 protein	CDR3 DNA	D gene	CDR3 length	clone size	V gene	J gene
CASSHTRVSNQPQHF	TGTGCCAGCAGCCACACTAGGGTGAGCAATCAGCCCCAGCATTTT	.	15	.	TRBV4-2	TRBJ1-5
CASSPRWEDGYTF	TGTGCCAGCAGCCCAAGGTGGGAGGATGGCTACACCTTC	.	13	.	TRBV5-5	TRBJ1-2
CASSLSGGFGGYTF	TGTGCCAGCAGCCTGTCTGGGGGCTTCGGTGGCTACACCTTC	.	14	.	TRBV6-5	TRBJ1-2
CASSWATYEQYF	TGCGCCAGCAGTTGGGCAACCTACGAGCAGTACTTC	.	12	.	TRBV10-1	TRBJ2-7
CAISLGTENYGYTF	TGTGCCATCTCGCTCGGGACAGAAAACTATGGCTACACCTTC	TRBD1	14	.	TRBV10-3	TRBJ1-2
CASSQEGGSGNTIYF	TGTGCCAGCAGCCAAGAAGGGGGCTCTGGAAACACCATATATTTT	.	15	.	TRBV4-2	TRBJ1-3
CASSLGPNNEQFF	TGTGCCAGCAGCTTGGGGCCCAACAATGAGCAGTTCTTC	.	13	.	TRBV5-4	TRBJ2-1
CASSNGQGGPRGYGYTF	TGCGCCAGCAGCAATGGACAGGGGGGCCCCAGAGGCTATGGCTACACCTTC	TRBD1	17	.	TRBV5-1	TRBJ1-2
CAWRTEQKLFF	TGTGCCTGGAGGACGGAGCAAAAACTGTTTTTT	.	11	.	TRBV30	TRBJ1-4
CASSWAGQCEAFF	TGTGCCAGCAGCTGGGCGGGGCAGTGTGAAGCTTTCTTT	.	13	once	TRBV11-2	TRBJ1-1
CASTPYDRPDTQYF	TGTGCCAGCACCCCCTACGACAGGCCAGATACGCAGTATTTT	.	14	.	TRBV9	TRBJ2-3
CASSRGLSYEQYF	TGCGCCAGCTCCAGGGGGCTTTCCTACGAGCAGTACTTC	TRBD1	13	.	TRBV4-3	TRBJ2-7
CASSTRTSGGRSYNEQFF	TGTGCCAGCAGCACTCGGACTAGCGGGGGGCGCTCCTACAATGAGCAGTTCTTC	TRBD2	18	.	TRBV11-3	TRBJ2-1
CASSLTGGRDTEAFF	TGTGCCAGCAGCTTGACGGGGGGGCGGGACACTGAAGCTTTCTTT	.	15	.	TRBV5-4	TRBJ1-1
CASSLVGGGPDTQYF	TGTGCCAGCAGCTTAGTCGGGGGGGGGCCAGATACGCAGTATTTT	TRBD2	15	once	TRBV7-2	TRBJ2-3